These 9 T cell receptor beta chains originate from one sample sequenced in a study of cytomegalovirus exposure and HLA in healthy donors. 60 Vbeta and 13 Jbeta primers were used in PCR. The assay was immunoSEQ multiplex PCR, and TCRdb's table has in-frame clones only and misses some. Of 95,000 to 150,000 clones in the sample, just over 65% were seen once. The sequenced sample was PBMCs. All receptors derive from a man between 18 and 35 years old in good health and CMV-seronegative.

This clone occurred once. The V and J genes are TRBV6-5 and TRBJ1-2; possibly TRBD1 for D (5 bases). This CDR3 contains 15 residues. Trimming left V 5 bases short and J 8 bases short, with 21 bases between. Germline CDR1 reads MNHEY; CDR2 reads SVGAGI. CDR3 sequence (DNA): TGTGCCAGCAGTCCCCCCGGCAGGGTTAAGAGGGGCTACACCTTC. This gives the protein CASSPPGRVKRGYTF.

The chain uses TRBV5-6 and TRBJ2-7, with 9 bases identical to TRBD1. Germline V CDR1 and CDR2: SGHDT, YYEEEE. The CDR3 totals 17 residues. The J segment lost 6 bases and the V segment lost 3 bases, leaving 16 bases of the junction unmatched. As DNA, the CDR3 is TGTGCCAGCAGCTCGCTAGGCCCCGGACAGGGGATGTTCGAGCAGTACTTC. Protein sequence: CASSSLGPGQGMFEQYF.

Only one count was recorded for this clone. The genes are TRBV9 and TRBJ1-3; the match to TRBD1 covers 9 bases. CDR1 is SGDLS, CDR2 YYNGEE, per germline. The CDR3 covers 16 residues. The V and J ends lost 0 bases and 8 bases, in that order; junction bases with no gene match: 9. The CDR3 spells CASSVAGQGKSDTIYF. In nucleotides, the CDR3 is TGTGCCAGCAGCGTAGCGGGACAGGGTAAATCGGACACCATATATTTT.

This clone has just one count. CDR3 nucleotide sequence: TGTGCCAGTCGACAGATAGGAGCTAGCGGGAGTAAAGAGACCCAGTACTTC. Its protein product is CASRQIGASGSKETQYF. The chain recombines TRBV19 with TRBJ2-5; 10 bases fit TRBD2. Germline V gives CDR1 LNHDA, CDR2 SQIVND (reference sequence). The J segment lost 3 bases and the V segment lost 8 bases, leaving 15 bases of the junction unmatched. The CDR3 spans 17 residues.

The CDR3 is CASSPNKNTEAFF. The CDR3 DNA reads TGTGCCAGCAGTCCCAACAAGAACACTGAAGCTTTCTTT. The chain links TRBV27 to TRBJ1-1; unclear D gene. CDR1 MNHEY and CDR2 SMNVEV come from the germline V gene (reference sequence). The CDR3 length is 13 residues. V was pared by 5 bases and J by 1 base, with 8 bases between.

V gene TRBV7-2 combines with J gene TRBJ1-5; 7 bases align to TRBD1. The CDR3 loop spans 14 amino acids. Germline V gene lookup returns CDR1 SGHTA and CDR2 FQGNSA. The V and J ends lost 2 bases and 6 bases, in that order; junction bases with no gene match: 4. The CDR3 sequence: CASSLRQGSQPQHF. Here the CDR3 DNA reads TGTGCCAGCAGCTTAAGACAGGGAAGTCAGCCCCAGCATTTT. The full variable domain, its missing parts supplied by reference TRBV7-2 and TRBJ1-5, is GAGVSQSPSNKVTEKGKDVELRCDPISGHTALYWYRQSLGQGLEFLIYFQGNSAPDKSGLPSDRFSAERTGGSVSTLTIQRTQQEDSAVYLCASSLRQGSQPQHFGDGTRLSIL.

The V gene is TRBV7-9, the J gene TRBJ2-2, with unresolved D. Trimming removed 6 bases from V and 4 bases from J, with 18 bases in between. The CDR3 extends over 16 amino acids. Per the germline V gene, CDR1 is SEHNR and CDR2 is FQNEAQ (reference sequence). The CDR3 DNA reads TGTGCCAGCAGAATTCCGGGTTTACTCATCACCGGGGAGCTGTTTTTT. It yields the protein CASRIPGLLITGELFF. Looking up the rest from reference TRBV7-9 and TRBJ2-2 gives the full variable domain: DTGVSQNPRHKITKRGQNVTFRCDPISEHNRLYWYRQTLGQGPEFLTYFQNEAQLEKSRLLSDRFSAERPKGSFSTLEIQRTEQGDSAMYLCASRIPGLLITGELFFGEGSRLTVL.

The chain combines TRBV5-4 with TRBJ1-2; D might be TRBD1 (6 bases). Trimming removed 3 bases at V and 0 bases at J, with 12 bases between. Germline V lookup: CDR1 SGHNT, CDR2 YYREEE (reference sequence). The CDR3 is made up of 15 amino acids. The CDR3 reads CASSSGQKPNYGYTF. DNA of the CDR3: TGTGCCAGCAGCTCTGGACAGAAACCTAACTATGGCTACACCTTC.

Of note for this clone: One end of the junction varies from germline; a read error may be responsible. This sequence joins TRBV25-1 and TRBJ1-1; D is unresolved. The CDR3 runs 12 residues. CDR1 and CDR2 from the germline V gene are MGHDK and SYGVNS. CDR3 nucleotide sequence: TGTGCCAGCAGTGACCTCGTTTCTGAGGCTTTCTTT. Protein product: CASSDLVSEAFF.